A selection of T cell receptor beta chains follows, all from one sample in a study of blood T cell repertoires in COVID-19. Profiled with immunoSEQ multiplex PCR; TCRdb holds only in-frame clones, not every one. The data contain 170,000 or so clones, roughly 84% of them singletons. Material for sequencing was peripheral blood. The receptors derive from a woman aged 55 to 70 with acute or convalescent COVID-19. Both conserved end residues are part of each CDR3. Fields, in order: CDR3 protein, CDR3 DNA, J gene, D gene, clone size, V gene. D genes are given only for firm matches. A row's size may be missing; if present it is once, few, many or a size class.

CASSQDRGIYGNTIYF	TGTGCCAGCAGCCAGGACAGGGGAATTTATGGAAACACCATATATTTT	TRBJ1-3	TRBD1	NA	TRBV14
CASSLLPGGTVNAGYTF	TGTGCCAGCAGTTTACTTCCGGGCGGGACAGTTAACGCTGGCTACACCTTC	TRBJ1-2	TRBD1	few	TRBV13
CASGLHGDEQYF	TGTGCTAGTGGTTTACACGGGGACGAGCAGTACTTC	TRBJ2-7	NA	NA	TRBV12-5
CATSRYRGVGEKLFF	TGTGCCACCAGCAGGTACAGGGGCGTGGGTGAAAAACTGTTTTTT	TRBJ1-4	TRBD1	NA	TRBV15
CASSHRGIHGYTF	TGTGCCAGCAGTCACAGGGGGATTCATGGCTACACCTTC	TRBJ1-2	TRBD1	once	TRBV13
CASSLIGTGEGENTEAFF	TGTGCCAGCAGCCTAATCGGGACAGGGGAGGGTGAGAACACTGAAGCTTTCTTT	TRBJ1-1	TRBD1	NA	TRBV7-2
CASSSRTSGGGTDTQYF	TGTGCCAGCAGCTCCCGGACTAGCGGGGGGGGAACAGATACGCAGTATTTT	TRBJ2-3	TRBD2	NA	TRBV5-5
CASSPGGGLETQYF	TGTGCCAGCAGTCCGGGGGGGGGCTTAGAGACCCAGTACTTC	TRBJ2-5	TRBD2	NA	TRBV6-5
CASSSGLAANTGELFF	TGTGCCAGCAGTTCAGGACTAGCCGCGAACACCGGGGAGCTGTTTTTT	TRBJ2-2	TRBD2	few	TRBV13
CATSDHIVPGELFF	TGTGCCACCAGTGATCATATAGTTCCCGGGGAGCTGTTTTTT	TRBJ2-2	NA	NA	TRBV24-1
CAISESKTVNTEAFF	TGTGCCATCAGTGAGTCGAAGACAGTGAACACTGAAGCTTTCTTT	TRBJ1-1	NA	NA	TRBV10-3
CSVEGSGQGSSPYGYTF	TGCAGCGTTGAGGGATCGGGACAGGGATCGTCTCCCTATGGCTACACCTTC	TRBJ1-2	TRBD1	NA	TRBV29-1
CASSLSRQGYTNYGYTF	TGTGCCAGCAGCTTATCGCGACAGGGGTACACTAACTATGGCTACACCTTC	TRBJ1-2	TRBD1	NA	TRBV11-2
CASSPPGQGGLNTEAFF	TGTGCCAGCTCACCACCCGGACAGGGCGGCTTGAACACTGAAGCTTTCTTT	TRBJ1-1	TRBD1	NA	TRBV18
CASSSWVSAGRGETQYF	TGTGCCAGCAGCTCCTGGGTTTCGGCAGGGAGGGGAGAGACCCAGTACTTC	TRBJ2-5	TRBD2	once	TRBV7-2
CASSQGGGAPGDTQYF	TGTGCCAGCAGCCAAGGCGGCGGGGCCCCCGGAGATACGCAGTATTTT	TRBJ2-3	NA	NA	TRBV7-9
CASSTAGTGHDIQYF	TGCGCCAGCAGCACCGCCGGGACAGGGCACGACATTCAGTACTTC	TRBJ2-4	TRBD1	NA	TRBV5-1
CATKFSGQGPTDTQYF	TGTGCCACCAAGTTTTCCGGACAGGGCCCCACAGATACGCAGTATTTT	TRBJ2-3	TRBD1	NA	TRBV24-1
CASSMGLPTDTQYF	TGTGCCAGTAGTATGGGCCTCCCCACAGATACGCAGTATTTT	TRBJ2-3	NA	NA	TRBV19
CSVEPDRSGTYEQYF	TGCAGCGTTGAACCTGACAGGTCCGGTACGTACGAGCAGTACTTC	TRBJ2-7	NA	NA	TRBV29-1
CASSFYRGSDTQYF	TGTGCCAGCAGCTTTTATCGGGGGTCAGATACGCAGTATTTT	TRBJ2-3	NA	NA	TRBV5-8
CASSQDWGSVNEQFF	TGTGCCAGCAGCCAAGATTGGGGCTCCGTCAATGAGCAGTTCTTC	TRBJ2-1	NA	NA	TRBV4-2
CASSHGTGTGELFF	TGTGCCAGCAGCCATGGGACAGGCACCGGGGAGCTGTTTTTT	TRBJ2-2	TRBD1	NA	TRBV4-2
CVSRGRGPGALHATNEKLFF	TGTGTCAGCAGGGGAAGGGGGCCCGGGGCCTTACATGCAACTAATGAAAAACTGTTTTTT	TRBJ1-4	TRBD1	once	TRBV6-4
CASSLKMLAGYNEQFF	TGTGCCAGCAGCTTAAAGATGCTAGCGGGGTACAATGAGCAGTTCTTC	TRBJ2-1	TRBD2	NA	TRBV7-9
CASSPGQGSYQETQYF	TGTGCCAGCAGCCCTGGACAGGGGTCGTACCAAGAGACCCAGTACTTC	TRBJ2-5	TRBD1	NA	TRBV11-3
CASSMEGASYEQYF	TGTGCCAGTAGTATGGAAGGGGCCTCCTACGAGCAGTACTTC	TRBJ2-7	NA	NA	TRBV19
CASSLEGWETQYF	TGCGCCAGCAGCTTGGAGGGGTGGGAGACCCAGTACTTC	TRBJ2-5	NA	NA	TRBV5-1
CSGGTSGNYEQYF	TGCAGCGGGGGGACTAGCGGCAACTACGAGCAGTACTTC	TRBJ2-7	TRBD2	NA	TRBV29-1
CASTLRGQPNTEAFF	TGTGCCAGCACACTCCGGGGACAACCGAACACTGAAGCTTTCTTT	TRBJ1-1	NA	NA	TRBV6-6
CASSQERGQVFSVYGYTF	TGTGCCAGCAGCCAAGAGAGGGGACAGGTTTTTTCAGTCTATGGCTACACCTTC	TRBJ1-2	TRBD1	NA	TRBV4-2
CASSTHRQEPTDTQYF	TGTGCCAGCAGCACTCATCGACAGGAACCCACAGATACGCAGTATTTT	TRBJ2-3	NA	NA	TRBV9
CASLGLAEVYGYTF	TGTGCCAGCCTGGGCCTGGCAGAAGTCTATGGCTACACCTTC	TRBJ1-2	NA	NA	TRBV6-5
CASSLGSPEGYEQYF	TGCGCCAGCAGCTTGGGTAGCCCCGAGGGTTACGAGCAGTACTTC	TRBJ2-7	NA	NA	TRBV5-1
CASTPTTGTGNSYGYTF	TGTGCCAGCACCCCTACAACCGGGACAGGGAACTCCTATGGCTACACCTTC	TRBJ1-2	TRBD1	NA	TRBV28
CASRSGGYGYTF	TGTGCCAGCAGAAGCGGAGGCTATGGCTACACCTTC	TRBJ1-2	NA	NA	TRBV28
CAWGTGGGTDTQYF	TGTGCCTGGGGGACAGGGGGCGGCACAGATACGCAGTATTTT	TRBJ2-3	TRBD1	NA	TRBV30
CASSPLMLQGTEAFF	TGTGCCAGCAGTCCCCTGATGTTGCAGGGCACTGAAGCTTTCTTT	TRBJ1-1	NA	NA	TRBV27
CASSHGGGETQYF	TGTGCCAGCAGCCATGGGGGAGGAGAGACCCAGTACTTC	TRBJ2-5	NA	once	TRBV4-2
CASSLGQGADTQYF	TGTGCCAGCAGCTTAGGACAGGGGGCGGATACGCAGTATTTT	TRBJ2-3	TRBD1	NA	TRBV7-9
CASSLVGQGVQPQHF	TGTGCCAGCAGCTTGGTCGGACAGGGGGTTCAGCCCCAGCATTTT	TRBJ1-5	TRBD1	NA	TRBV5-8
CASSEYPPTGGGQAFF	TGTGCCAGCAGCGAGTACCCCCCTACAGGGGGCGGTCAAGCTTTCTTT	TRBJ1-1	TRBD1	NA	TRBV9
CASSPNTGVCEQYF	TGTGCCAGCAGCCCAAACACAGGGGTTTGCGAGCAGTACTTC	TRBJ2-7	TRBD1	NA	TRBV3-1/TRBV3-2
CASSLAYSTPSSGYTF	TGCGCCAGCAGCTTGGCGTACAGCACCCCTTCATCCGGCTACACCTTC	TRBJ1-2	NA	NA	TRBV5-1